This T cell receptor (beta chain) was obtained from a study of cytomegalovirus exposure and HLA in healthy donors. Whole-study results and caveats: Researchers reported that a few CMV-associated chains were confirmed in vitro as CMV antigen-specific.

Data came from immunoSEQ multiplex PCR; TCRdb stores just in-frame clones and leaves some out. Seen here are 150,000 to 200,000 clones, roughly 89% observed once, and the top ten hold approximately 1.4%. V lost 6 bases, J lost 4 bases, and 9 bases lay in between. In germline, CDR1 is LNHDA, CDR2 SQIVND (reference sequence). This CDR3 region has 12 residues. Regarding this clone: Antigen unknown.

The TCR comes from a woman in her twenties or thirties in good health and CMV-seronegative. The gene calls are TRBV19 and TRBJ1-1, with D perhaps TRBD1 (5 bases). Sequencing was performed on PBMCs. The CDR3 DNA follows: TGTGCCAGTAGAGCAGGGTTCACTGAAGCTTTCTTT. Amino acid sequence: CASRAGFTEAFF. The full variable domain, rest sourced from reference TRBV19 and TRBJ1-1, is DGGITQSPKYLFRKEGQNVTLSCEQNLNHDAMYWYRQDPGQGLRLIYYSQIVNDFQKGDIAEGYSVSREKKESFPLTVTSAQKNPTAFYLCASRAGFTEAFFGQGTRLTVV.